This T cell receptor (beta chain) was recovered during a study of cytomegalovirus exposure and HLA in healthy donors. Study background: In an earlier analysis, 95 million to 140 million unique TCR beta sequences were found from about 179 million T cells. Notes on the study in general: Most TCR sequences were uncommon, yet certain public TCRs appeared in many donors.

Primers: 60 Vbeta forward and 13 Jbeta reverse. TCRdb keeps only in-frame clones here, not all; method: immunoSEQ multiplex PCR. The sample shows roughly 120,000 clones, about 68% of them seen only once. V was clipped by 3 bases and J by 0 bases; unmatched bases: 0. The CDR3 contains 15 residues. Germline CDR1 LGHNA, CDR2 YSLEER. Those who donated were healthy bone marrow donors. In regard to this clone: The antigen is unknown. The same CDR3 arises from other DNA sequences in this sample as well.

Sequenced material: PBMCs. The sequence was collected from a woman aged 40 to 49 in good health and CMV-seropositive. V usage is TRBV4-3 and J usage is TRBJ1-5; 9 bases align to TRBD1. For the CDR3, the DNA is TGCGCCAGCAGCCAGGACAGGGGTAGCAATCAGCCCCAGCATTTT. Amino acid sequence: CASSQDRGSNQPQHF.